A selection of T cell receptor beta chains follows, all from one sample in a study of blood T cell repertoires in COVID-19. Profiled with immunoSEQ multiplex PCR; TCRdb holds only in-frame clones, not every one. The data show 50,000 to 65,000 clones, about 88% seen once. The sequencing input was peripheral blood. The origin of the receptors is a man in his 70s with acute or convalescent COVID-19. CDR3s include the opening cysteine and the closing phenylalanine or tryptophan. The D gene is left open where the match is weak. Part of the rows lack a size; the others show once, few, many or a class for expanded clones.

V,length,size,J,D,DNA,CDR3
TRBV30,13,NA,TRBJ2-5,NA,TGTGCCTGGAGTGGCGGCCCTCAAGAGACCCAGTACTTC,CAWSGGPQETQYF
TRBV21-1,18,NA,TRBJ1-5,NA,TGTGCCAGCAGCACGGGGTCAGACAGGGGTTGTACCAATCAGCCCCAGCATTTT,CASSTGSDRGCTNQPQHF
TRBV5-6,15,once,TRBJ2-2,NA,TGTGCCAGCAGCTTCGGCAGGTCCACCACCGGGGAGCTGTTTTTT,CASSFGRSTTGELFF
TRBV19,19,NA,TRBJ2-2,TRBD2,TGTGCCAGCGCGTCCTCCGTGACTAGCGGGGGTCCCGTACGGGGGGAGCTGTTTTTT,CASASSVTSGGPVRGELFF
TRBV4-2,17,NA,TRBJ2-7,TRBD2,TGTGCCAGCAGCCAAGATGGGTTGAGCGGGGTGGGCGACGAGCAGTACTTC,CASSQDGLSGVGDEQYF
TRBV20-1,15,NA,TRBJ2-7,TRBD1,TGCAGTGCTAGTAGTGTAGGGACAGGTTCCTACGAGCAGTACTTC,CSASSVGTGSYEQYF
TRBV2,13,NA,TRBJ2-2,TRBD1,TGTGCCAGCAGCGCAGGGGGAGCCGGGGAGCTGTTTTTT,CASSAGGAGELFF
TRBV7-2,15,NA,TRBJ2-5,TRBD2,TGTGCCAGCAGCCAGCCCCTAGCGGGGGAAGGGACCCAGTACTTC,CASSQPLAGEGTQYF
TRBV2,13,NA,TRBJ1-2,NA,TGTGCCAGCAGCGCCAGGGTCAACTATGGCTACACCTTC,CASSARVNYGYTF
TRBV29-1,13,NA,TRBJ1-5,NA,TGCAGCGTTGCCAGGGATAGCAATCAGCCCCAGCATTTT,CSVARDSNQPQHF
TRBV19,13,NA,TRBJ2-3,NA,TGTGCCAGTAGTATTCAGGCCTCAGATACGCAGTATTTT,CASSIQASDTQYF
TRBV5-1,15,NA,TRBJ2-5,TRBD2,TGCGCCAGCATCCCCGGGACTAGCGGACAAGAGACCCAGTACTTC,CASIPGTSGQETQYF
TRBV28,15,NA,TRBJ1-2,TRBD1,TGTGCCAGCAGTCCCCTTACCGGGACAGTCTATGGCTACACCTTC,CASSPLTGTVYGYTF
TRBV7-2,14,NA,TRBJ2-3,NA,TGTGCCAGCAGCTACAGGGCTAGCACAGATACGCAGTATTTT,CASSYRASTDTQYF
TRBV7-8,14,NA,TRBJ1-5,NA,TGTGCCAGCCAACCGGGGGGGGCAGGTCAGCCCCAGCATTTT,CASQPGGAGQPQHF
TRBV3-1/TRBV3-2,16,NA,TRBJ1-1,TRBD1,TGTGCCAGCAGCCAAGTGGGACAGATCATGAACACTGAAGCTTTCTTT,CASSQVGQIMNTEAFF
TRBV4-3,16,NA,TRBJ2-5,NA,TGCGCCAGCAGCCAAGATACTCGACTGGTGCAAGAGACCCAGTACTTC,CASSQDTRLVQETQYF
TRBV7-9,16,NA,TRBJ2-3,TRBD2,TGTGCCAGCAGCTTGGCAGGGACTAGCGGGGCAAATACGCAGTATTTT,CASSLAGTSGANTQYF
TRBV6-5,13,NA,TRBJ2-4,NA,TGTGCCAGCAGTTACGGCAGGGTGAACATTCAGTACTTC,CASSYGRVNIQYF
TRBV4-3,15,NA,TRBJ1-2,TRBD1,TGCGCCAGCAGCCGGGATTACAGGGGCGCCGGGGGCTACACCTTC,CASSRDYRGAGGYTF
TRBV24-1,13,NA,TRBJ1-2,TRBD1,TGTGCCACCAGTGGGGGACAGGGGAGTGGCTACACCTTC,CATSGGQGSGYTF
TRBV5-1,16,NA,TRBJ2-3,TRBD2,TGCGCCAGCAGCTCGGGAGCGGGGGGGCTATTGGATACGCAGTATTTT,CASSSGAGGLLDTQYF
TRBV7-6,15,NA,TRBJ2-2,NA,TGTGCCAGCAGTCCCTCGGGGGGCGAAAACGGGGAGCTGTTTTTT,CASSPSGGENGELFF
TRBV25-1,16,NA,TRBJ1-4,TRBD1,TGTGCCAGCAGTGACCCCCCCGGGACAGGGGAGGAAAAACTGTTTTTT,CASSDPPGTGEEKLFF
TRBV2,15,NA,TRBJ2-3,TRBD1,TGTGCCAGCAGAAGGACAGGAGGAACCACGGATACGCAGTATTTT,CASRRTGGTTDTQYF
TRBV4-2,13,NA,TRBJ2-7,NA,TGTGCCAGCAGCCAAATAGGGGCCTACGAGCAGTATTTC,CASSQIGAYEQYF
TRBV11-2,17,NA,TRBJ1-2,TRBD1,TGTGCCAGCAGCAAAACCCGGGACAGGGGTCTAAGCTATGGCTACACCTTC,CASSKTRDRGLSYGYTF
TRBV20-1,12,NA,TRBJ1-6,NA,TGCAGTGCTAGTGGAGCTAATTCACCCCTCCACTTT,CSASGANSPLHF
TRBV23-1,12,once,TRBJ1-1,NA,TGCGCCAGCCCGGGGTTGAACACTGAAGCTTTCTTT,CASPGLNTEAFF
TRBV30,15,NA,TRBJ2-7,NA,TGTGCCTGGAGTGTACTGGGGGGGGCCGGGTACGAGCAGTACTTC,CAWSVLGGAGYEQYF
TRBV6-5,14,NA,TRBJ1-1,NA,TGTGCCAGCAGTTACTCCGGCGAGGGCACTGAAGCTTTCTTT,CASSYSGEGTEAFF
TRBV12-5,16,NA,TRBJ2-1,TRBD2,TGTGCTAGTGGTTTGGGGCTAGCGGGGGTATACAATGAGCAGTTCTTC,CASGLGLAGVYNEQFF
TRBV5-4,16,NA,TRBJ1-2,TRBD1,TGTGCCAGCAGAGAAGGGACAGGGGTTACTAACTATGGCTACACCTTC,CASREGTGVTNYGYTF
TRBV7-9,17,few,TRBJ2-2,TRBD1,TGTGCCAGCAGCCGCAGAGGACAGGGTGAGGACACCGGGGAGCTGTTTTTT,CASSRRGQGEDTGELFF
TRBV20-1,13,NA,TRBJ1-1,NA,TGCAGTGCTAGTATAGGGAGGGACACTGAAGCTTTCTTT,CSASIGRDTEAFF
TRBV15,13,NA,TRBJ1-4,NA,TGTGCCACCGAAGCGGGAAAGGATGAAAAACTGTTTTTT,CATEAGKDEKLFF
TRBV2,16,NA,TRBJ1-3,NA,TGTGCCAGCAGCCGCGTTACGACGGGGAAGGGAAACACCATATATTTT,CASSRVTTGKGNTIYF
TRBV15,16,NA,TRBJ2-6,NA,TGTGCCACCAGCAGAGGACAGCCGGTTGGTCCCAACGTCCTGACTTTC,CATSRGQPVGPNVLTF
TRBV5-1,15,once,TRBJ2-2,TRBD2,TGCGCCAGCAGGGTCAGCGGGGGGACCACCGGGGAGCTGTTTTTT,CASRVSGGTTGELFF
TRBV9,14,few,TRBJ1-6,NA,TGTGCCAGCAGCGCCTCGATGAGAGATTCACCCCTCCACTTT,CASSASMRDSPLHF
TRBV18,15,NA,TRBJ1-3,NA,TGTGCCAGCTCACCACGGGACACCTCTGGAAACACCATATATTTT,CASSPRDTSGNTIYF
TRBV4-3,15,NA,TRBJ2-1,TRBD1,TGCGCCAGCAGCCAAACTCCGGGACAGGGGTATGAGCAGTTCTTC,CASSQTPGQGYEQFF
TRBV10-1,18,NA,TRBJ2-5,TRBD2,TGCGCCAGCAGTGAGTCCTCGACTAGCGGGGGGGTGCAAGAGACCCAGTACTTC,CASSESSTSGGVQETQYF
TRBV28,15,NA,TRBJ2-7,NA,TGTGCCAGCAGTTTGTCAGGGGTCCTCTCCTACGAGCAGTACTTC,CASSLSGVLSYEQYF
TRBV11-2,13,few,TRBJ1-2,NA,TGTGCCAGCAGCTTAGGGCAGACTTATGGCTACACCTTC,CASSLGQTYGYTF
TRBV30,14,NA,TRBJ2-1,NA,TGTGCCTGGATAGACACAATTACCTACAATGAGCAGTTCTTC,CAWIDTITYNEQFF
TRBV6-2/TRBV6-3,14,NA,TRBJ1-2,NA,TGTGCCAGCAGTTACCCCGGGAAACTCTATGGCTACACCTTC,CASSYPGKLYGYTF
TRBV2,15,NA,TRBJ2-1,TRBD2,TGTGCCAGCAAAGACGATCCGGGGGGACCAGGTGAGCAGTTCTTC,CASKDDPGGPGEQFF
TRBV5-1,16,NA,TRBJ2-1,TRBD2,TGCGCCAGCAGCTTGGATCAGCGGGGGCACCACAATGAGCAGTTCTTC,CASSLDQRGHHNEQFF
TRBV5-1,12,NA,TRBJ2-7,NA,TGCGCCAGCAGCATGGACAGCTACGAGCAGTACTTC,CASSMDSYEQYF